The clone carrying this T cell receptor beta chain occurred many times. This entry belongs to a study of blood T cells in healthy people across ages. The CDR3 consists of 15 residues. Trimming stripped 1 base from V and 0 bases from J, with 7 bases between. Per germline, CDR1 SGHTA and CDR2 FQGTGA. For the second PCR, which ran for roughly 6 to 11 cycles, a sample-barcoded 5' primer and a J-beta primer mix were used. The template-switch adaptor was a 5' adaptor with 12 random nucleotides. It tagged each cDNA molecule. TCRdb re-analysed the 5' RACE reads in MiXCR, keeping a single row per CDR3 protein. The sample shows more than 900,000 distinct CDR3 sequences, about 23% of them seen only once. The sample was also linked to a second study, of T cells of mothers and their children. From that report: Thymic selection molds TCR recombination output in a comparable way in related and unrelated pairs.

The rearrangement joins TRBV7-3 to TRBJ2-1; the D is unclear. The sample taken for sequencing was blood. This receptor was taken from a girl aged 2 to 10 in good health. The CDR3 reads CASSLSPSSYNEQFF. As DNA, the CDR3 is TGTGCCAGCAGCTTAAGTCCGAGCTCCTACAATGAGCAGTTCTTC.